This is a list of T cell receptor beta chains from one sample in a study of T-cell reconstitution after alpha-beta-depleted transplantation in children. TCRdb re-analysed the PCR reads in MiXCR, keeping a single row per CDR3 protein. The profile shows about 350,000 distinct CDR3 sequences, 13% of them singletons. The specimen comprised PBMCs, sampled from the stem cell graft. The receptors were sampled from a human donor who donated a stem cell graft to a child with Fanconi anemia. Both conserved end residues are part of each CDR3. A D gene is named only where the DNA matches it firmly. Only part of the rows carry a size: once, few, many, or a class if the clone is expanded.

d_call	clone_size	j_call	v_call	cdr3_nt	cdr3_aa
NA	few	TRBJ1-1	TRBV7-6	TGTGCCAGCAGCTTCCGAAACGAGGGTACTGAAGCTTTCTTT	CASSFRNEGTEAFF
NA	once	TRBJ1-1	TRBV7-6	TGTGCCAGCAGTGGGGGGGGAGTGGGGAACACTGAAGCTTTCTTT	CASSGGGVGNTEAFF
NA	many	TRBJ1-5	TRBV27	TGTGCCAGCAGTTTCCGGGCCATCCCTCATAGCAATCAGCCCCAGCATTTT	CASSFRAIPHSNQPQHF
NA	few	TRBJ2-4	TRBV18	TGTGCCAGCTCATCTCAAACAGTAGACATTCAGTACTTC	CASSSQTVDIQYF
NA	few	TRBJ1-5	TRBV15	TGTGCCACCGACAGAGACAATCAGCCCCAGCATTTT	CATDRDNQPQHF
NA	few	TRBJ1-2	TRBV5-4	TGTGCCAGCAGCCAGTACCTGGGAAACTATGGCTACACCTTC	CASSQYLGNYGYTF
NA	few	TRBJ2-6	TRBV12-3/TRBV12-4	TGTGCCAGCAGTTTACTCAGGAACTCTGGGGCCAACGTCCTGACTTTC	CASSLLRNSGANVLTF
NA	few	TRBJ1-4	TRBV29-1	TGCAGCGTTGAAGATGGCGACGAGGAACTGTTTTTT	CSVEDGDEELFF
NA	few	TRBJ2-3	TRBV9	TGTGCCAGCAGCGAAAAAGGGGTGTCTAGCACAGATACGCAGTATTTT	CASSEKGVSSTDTQYF
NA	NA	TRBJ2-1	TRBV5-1	TGCGCCAGCAGCCCCAGGACAGAGGGCTCCTACAATGAGCAGTTCTTC	CASSPRTEGSYNEQFF
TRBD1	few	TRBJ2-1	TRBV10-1	TGCGCCAGCAGTGAGAACAGGGGAAGAGATGAGCAGTTCTTC	CASSENRGRDEQFF
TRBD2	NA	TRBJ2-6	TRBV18	TGTGCCAGCTCACCACAGGGACTAAGCTCTGGGGCCAACGTCCTGACTTTC	CASSPQGLSSGANVLTF
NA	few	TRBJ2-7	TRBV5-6	TGTGCCAGCACCCACGGGGCCAGCTCCTACGAGCAGTACTTC	CASTHGASSYEQYF
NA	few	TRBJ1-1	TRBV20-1	TGCAGCGTAGACCGGGGAAGGACTGAAGCTTTCTTT	CSVDRGRTEAFF
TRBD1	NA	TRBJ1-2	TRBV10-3	TGTGCCTCCCTCAAGGGGGCTTCAGACTATGGCTACACCTTC	CASLKGASDYGYTF
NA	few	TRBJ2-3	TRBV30	TGTGCCTGGAGTGGCGATGTCCTCACAGATACGCAGTATTTT	CAWSGDVLTDTQYF
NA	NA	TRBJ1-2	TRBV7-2	TGTGCCAGCAGCTTACTTCAGGGTGTGGGCTACACCTTC	CASSLLQGVGYTF
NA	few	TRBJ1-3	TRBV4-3	TGCGCCAGCAGCCAAGAGTGGCGGAGCGGAAACACCATATATTTT	CASSQEWRSGNTIYF
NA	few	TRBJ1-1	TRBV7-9	TGTGCCAGCAGTTCCCATGGGGGGCACACTGAAGCTTTCTTT	CASSSHGGHTEAFF
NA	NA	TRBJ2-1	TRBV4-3	TGCGCCAGCAGCCAAGTCGGGGGAGACAATGAGCAGTTCTTC	CASSQVGGDNEQFF
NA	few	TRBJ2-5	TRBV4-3	TGCGCCAGCAGCCAAACCAGGAGGTACCAAGAGACCCAGTACTTC	CASSQTRRYQETQYF
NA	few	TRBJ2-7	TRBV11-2	TGTGCCAGCAGCTCCCGGACAGCGTCAACCTACGAGCAGTACTTC	CASSSRTASTYEQYF
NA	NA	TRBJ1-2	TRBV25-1	TGTGCCAGCAGTGAGGACAACAGGGTGGCTGGCTACACCTTC	CASSEDNRVAGYTF
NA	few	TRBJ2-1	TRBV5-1	TGCGCCAGCAGCTTGGGAGTAGGGCTACCCAATGAGCAGTTCTTC	CASSLGVGLPNEQFF
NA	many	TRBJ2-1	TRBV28	TGTGCCAGCAGGACTGAAGTCCCTCTCTCCTACAATGAGCAGTTCTTC	CASRTEVPLSYNEQFF
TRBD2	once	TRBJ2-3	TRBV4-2	TGTGCCAGCAGCCACTCGCGGACTAGCGGCACAGATACGCAGTATTTT	CASSHSRTSGTDTQYF
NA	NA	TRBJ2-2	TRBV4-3	TGCGCCAGCAGCCTCTTCTGGGGGAACACCGGGGAGCTGTTTTTT	CASSLFWGNTGELFF
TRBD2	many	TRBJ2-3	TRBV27	TGTGCCAGCAGTACTTCAGGACTAGTCACAGATACGCAGTATTTT	CASSTSGLVTDTQYF
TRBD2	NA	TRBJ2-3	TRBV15	TGTGCCACGAGTAGCGGGAAATTAGATACGCAGTATTTT	CATSSGKLDTQYF
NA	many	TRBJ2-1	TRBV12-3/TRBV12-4	TGTGCCACCTCGCCGGGGCCTTACAATGAGCAGTTCTTC	CATSPGPYNEQFF
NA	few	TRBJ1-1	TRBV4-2	TGTGCCAGCAGCCAAGATCAGGGGTTTACTGAAGCTTTCTTT	CASSQDQGFTEAFF
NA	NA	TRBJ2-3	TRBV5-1	TGCGCCAGCACGGCATCCCAAAGGGCCACAGATACGCAGTATTTT	CASTASQRATDTQYF
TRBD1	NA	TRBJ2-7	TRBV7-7	TGTGCTAGCAGCCAAATTCCGGGACAGGGCGAGCAGTACTTC	CASSQIPGQGEQYF
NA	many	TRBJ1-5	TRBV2	TGTGCCAGCAGCAGAGGGTTAGAGCCCCAGCATTTT	CASSRGLEPQHF
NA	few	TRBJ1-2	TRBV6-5	TGTGCCAGCAGTTACGATGGTGGCCCTAACTATGGCTACACCTTC	CASSYDGGPNYGYTF
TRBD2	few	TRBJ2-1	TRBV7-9	TGTGCCAGCAGCTTAGGGGCCGCTAGCGGGGTGGGCGAGCAGTTCTTC	CASSLGAASGVGEQFF
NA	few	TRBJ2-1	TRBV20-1	TGCAGTGCTAGAGATCGGGCCGATCAACCGTTCTTC	CSARDRADQPFF
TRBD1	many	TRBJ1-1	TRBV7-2	TGTGCCAGCAGCCGTACAGGGGGAGGTCTAGCAGCTTTCTTT	CASSRTGGGLAAFF
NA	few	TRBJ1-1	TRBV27	TGTGCCAGCAAGGATATCGGCGGGAACACTGAAGCTTTCTTT	CASKDIGGNTEAFF
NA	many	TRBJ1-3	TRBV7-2	TGTGCCAGCAGCTTGAACCGGGGAAACACCATATATTTT	CASSLNRGNTIYF
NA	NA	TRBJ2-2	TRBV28	TGTGCCAGCACCCCCCAAGGGTCCGGGGAGCTGTTTTTT	CASTPQGSGELFF
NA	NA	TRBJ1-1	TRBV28	TGTGCCAGCAGATTATTAAAAATGAACACTGAAGCTTTCTTT	CASRLLKMNTEAFF
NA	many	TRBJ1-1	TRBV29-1	TGCAGCGTTGTATTTTCCCTGAACACTGAAGCTTTCTTT	CSVVFSLNTEAFF
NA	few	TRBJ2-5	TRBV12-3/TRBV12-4	TGTGCCAGCAGGTACAGGGTAGGGCTGGAAGAGACCCAGTACTTC	CASRYRVGLEETQYF
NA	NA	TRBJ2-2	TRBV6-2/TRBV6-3	TGTGCCAGCAGTTACTCCCCGGGCGGCACCGGGGAGCTGTTTTTT	CASSYSPGGTGELFF
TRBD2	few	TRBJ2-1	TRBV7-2	TGTGCCAGCAGCTGGAATAGCGGGGGGTCCTACAATGAGCAGTTCTTC	CASSWNSGGSYNEQFF
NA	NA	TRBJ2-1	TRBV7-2	TGTGCCAGCAGCTTAGCTGAAAATGAGCAGTTCTTC	CASSLAENEQFF
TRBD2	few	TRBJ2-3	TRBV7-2	TGTGCCAGCAGCTTAGGCGGGGGGATGGGAGATACGCAGTATTTT	CASSLGGGMGDTQYF
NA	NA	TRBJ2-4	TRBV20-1	TGCAGTGCTAGAGTAGAAGACCTAGCCAAAAACATTCAGTACTTC	CSARVEDLAKNIQYF
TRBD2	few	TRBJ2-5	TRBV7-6	TGTGCCAGCAGCTTAGCGTACCCTAGCGGGATTTACCAAGAGACCCAGTACTTC	CASSLAYPSGIYQETQYF
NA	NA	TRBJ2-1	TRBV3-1	TGTACCAGCTGGGATTCCCACAATGAGCAGTTCTTC	CTSWDSHNEQFF
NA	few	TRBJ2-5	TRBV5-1	TGCGCCAGCAGCTTTGACCCACTGCGGGAGACCCAGTACTTC	CASSFDPLRETQYF
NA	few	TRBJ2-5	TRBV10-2	TGCGCCAGCAACGAAGGGGCCTATCAAGAGACCCAGTACTTC	CASNEGAYQETQYF
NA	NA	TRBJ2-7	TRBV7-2	TGTGCCAGCAGCTTAACTGGCAGGGCTGCCTACGAGCAGTACTTC	CASSLTGRAAYEQYF
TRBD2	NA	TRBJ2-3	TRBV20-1	TGCAGTGCCCGACCGGGGGGAGCTAGCACAGATACGCAGTATTTT	CSARPGGASTDTQYF